A selection of T cell receptor beta chains follows, all from one sample in a study of shared clonotypes between healthy human individuals. Sequenced by immunoSEQ multiplex PCR; TCRdb stores in-frame clones only, minus some. The sample has about 1.5 million clones, nearly 99% seen once. Sequencing was performed on naive CD4+ T cells sorted from blood. Receptors originate from a man between 25 and 39 years old in good health. Each CDR3 is given with its conserved first and last residue.

V: TRBV19; CDR3: CASSSTGVPKNIQYF
V: TRBV30; CDR3: CAWIQGLEQYF
V: TRBV6-6; CDR3: CASSPNRDLNTEAFF
V: TRBV10-1; CDR3: CASSETRELTGELFF
V: TRBV30; CDR3: CAWNALGNTIYF
V: TRBV18; CDR3: CASSPGQYNEQYF
V: TRBV7-2; CDR3: CASSLRTEKETQYF
V: TRBV6-5; CDR3: CASGPLADPPYEQYF
V: TRBV27; CDR3: CASVGHNEQFF
V: TRBV9; CDR3: CASSPGRSTDTQYF
V: TRBV7-7; CDR3: CASSVTGAAGEKLFF
V: TRBV11-3; CDR3: CASSPTGGEQFF
V: TRBV13; CDR3: CASSPRKAGGDYEQYF
V: TRBV4-3; CDR3: CASSLSVTGGAETQYF
V: TRBV11-3; CDR3: CASSLGQGDIDEQYF
V: TRBV18; CDR3: CASSPYRDTMRKTQYF
V: TRBV28; CDR3: CASNSGTVADTQYF
V: TRBV10-3; CDR3: CAISEKREQETQYF
V: TRBV14; CDR3: CASSDYYRVGDEQFF
V: TRBV7-2; CDR3: CASSLGSGTQYF
V: TRBV9; CDR3: CASSALTSGTFGTQYF
V: TRBV6-1; CDR3: CASSPWTGWNQPQHF
V: TRBV2; CDR3: CASTRGSQETQYF
V: TRBV7-2; CDR3: CASGTSGSTHEQYF
V: TRBV7-9; CDR3: CASSLRQYTGELFF
V: TRBV15; CDR3: CATSTGLAGRRLEQFF
V: TRBV19; CDR3: CASTWDGQGVFGYTF
V: TRBV9; CDR3: CASSVGGSQAYEQYF
V: TRBV7-2; CDR3: CASSLLAWETQYF
V: TRBV14; CDR3: CASSRGLAGWSSYEQYF
V: TRBV30; CDR3: CAWSEVHNEQFF
V: TRBV9; CDR3: CASSEGQGKETQYF
V: TRBV28; CDR3: CASQTDTEAFF
V: TRBV27; CDR3: CASRTSGSITGELFF
V: TRBV19; CDR3: CASSISVGRGQPQHF
V: TRBV4-1; CDR3: CASSQAHPDRKETQYF
V: TRBV5-1; CDR3: CASSTDRHTEAFF
V: TRBV19; CDR3: CASSIFGETEAFF
V: TRBV18; CDR3: CASSPGPTGELFF
V: TRBV11-2; CDR3: CASSLKGTSGLEQFF
V: TRBV4-3; CDR3: CASSLQGLAGSTDTQYF
V: TRBV28; CDR3: CVKEGKNQPQHF
V: TRBV5-1; CDR3: CASSPGTANTGELFF
V: TRBV4-3; CDR3: CASSQRLAGAYNEQFF
V: TRBV23-1; CDR3: CASSHPGTGTDQPQHF
V: TRBV28; CDR3: CASGTGSDQPQHF
V: TRBV5-1; CDR3: CASSLQPNSGNTIYF
V: TRBV19; CDR3: CASGNREWGPYEQYF
V: TRBV7-9; CDR3: CASSLRGGPNTEAFF
V: TRBV9; CDR3: CASGTQRASPTNNEQFF
V: TRBV28; CDR3: CASSLVVGASDYEQYF
V: TRBV7-2; CDR3: CASSQRQGFFYEQYF
V: TRBV6-6; CDR3: CASSFRDRAISYEQYF
V: TRBV25-1; CDR3: CASSVFRDSAAFF
V: TRBV29-1; CDR3: CSVAVGGYEQYF
V: TRBV18; CDR3: CASSPLQGANYGYTF
V: TRBV30; CDR3: CAWSRNLRGEVGAFF
V: TRBV6-6; CDR3: CASSYSASGGTDTQYF
V: TRBV19; CDR3: CASSTSSYNEQFF